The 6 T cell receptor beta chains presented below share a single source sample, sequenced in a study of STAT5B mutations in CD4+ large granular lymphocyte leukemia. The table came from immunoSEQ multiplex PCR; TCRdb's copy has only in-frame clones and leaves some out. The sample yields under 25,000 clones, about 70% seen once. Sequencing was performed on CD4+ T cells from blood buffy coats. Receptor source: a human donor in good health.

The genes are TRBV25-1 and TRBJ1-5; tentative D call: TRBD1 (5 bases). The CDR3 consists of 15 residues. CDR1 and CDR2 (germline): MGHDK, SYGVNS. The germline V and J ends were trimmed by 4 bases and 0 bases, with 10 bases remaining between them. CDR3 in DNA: TGTGCCAGCAGTGGGTCGACAGTTAGCAATCAGCCCCAGCATTTT. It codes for CASSGSTVSNQPQHF.

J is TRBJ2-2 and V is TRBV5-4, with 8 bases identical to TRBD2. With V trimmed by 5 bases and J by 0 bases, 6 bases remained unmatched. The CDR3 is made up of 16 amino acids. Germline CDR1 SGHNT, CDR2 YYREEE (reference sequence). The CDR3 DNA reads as TGTGCCAGCAGGCCTAGCGGGCGCGCGAACACCGGGGAGCTGTTTTTT. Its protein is CASRPSGRANTGELFF.

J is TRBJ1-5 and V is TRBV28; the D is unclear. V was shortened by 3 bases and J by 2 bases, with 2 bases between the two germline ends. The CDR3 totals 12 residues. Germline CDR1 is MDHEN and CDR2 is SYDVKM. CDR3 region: CASSFGNQPQHF. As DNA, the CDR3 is TGTGCCAGCAGTTTCGGCAATCAGCCCCAGCATTTT.

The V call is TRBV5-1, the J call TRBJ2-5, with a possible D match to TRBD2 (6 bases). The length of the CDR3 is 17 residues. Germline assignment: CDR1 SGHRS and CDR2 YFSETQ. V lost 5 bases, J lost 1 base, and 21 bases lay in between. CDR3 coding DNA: TGCGCCAGCAGGGGCGGGACGGCCGGGGTGGTCCAAGAGACCCAGTACTTC. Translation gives CASRGGTAGVVQETQYF. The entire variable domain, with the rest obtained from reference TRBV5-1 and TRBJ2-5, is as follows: KAGVTQTPRYLIKTRGQQVTLSCSPISGHRSVSWYQQTPGQGLQFLFEYFSETQRNKGNFPGRFSGRQFSNSRSEMNVSTLELGDSALYLCASRGGTAGVVQETQYFGPGTRLLVL.

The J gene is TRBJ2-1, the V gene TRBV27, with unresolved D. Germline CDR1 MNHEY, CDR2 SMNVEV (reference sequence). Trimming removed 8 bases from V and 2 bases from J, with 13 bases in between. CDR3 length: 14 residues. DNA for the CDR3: TGTGCCAGCCGATCGGCTGGCACCTACAATGAGCAGTTCTTC. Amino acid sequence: CASRSAGTYNEQFF.

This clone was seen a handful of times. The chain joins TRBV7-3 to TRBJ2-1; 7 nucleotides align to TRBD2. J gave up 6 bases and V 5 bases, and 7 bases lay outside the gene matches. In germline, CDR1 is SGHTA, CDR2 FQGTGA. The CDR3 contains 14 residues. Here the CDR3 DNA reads TGTGCCAGCAGCCCCCAACCTAGCGGCAATGAGCAGTTCTTC. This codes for CASSPQPSGNEQFF.